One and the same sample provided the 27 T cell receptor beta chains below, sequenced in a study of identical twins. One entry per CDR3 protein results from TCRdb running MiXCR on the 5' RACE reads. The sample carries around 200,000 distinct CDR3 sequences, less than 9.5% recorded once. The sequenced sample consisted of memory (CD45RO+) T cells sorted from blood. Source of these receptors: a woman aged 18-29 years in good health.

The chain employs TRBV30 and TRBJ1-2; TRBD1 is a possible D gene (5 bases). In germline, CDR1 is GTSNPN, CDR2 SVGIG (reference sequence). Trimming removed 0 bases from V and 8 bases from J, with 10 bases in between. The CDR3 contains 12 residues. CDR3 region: CAWSVLGGGYTF. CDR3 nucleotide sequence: TGTGCCTGGAGTGTACTGGGGGGGGGCTACACCTTC.

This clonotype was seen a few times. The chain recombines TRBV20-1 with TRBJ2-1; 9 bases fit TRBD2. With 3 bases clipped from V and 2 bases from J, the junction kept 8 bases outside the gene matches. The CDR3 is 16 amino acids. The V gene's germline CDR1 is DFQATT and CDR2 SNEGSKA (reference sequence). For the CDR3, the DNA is TGCAGTGCTAGCTCCAGCGGGGGGCCCACCTACAATGAGCAGTTCTTC. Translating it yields CSASSSGGPTYNEQFF.

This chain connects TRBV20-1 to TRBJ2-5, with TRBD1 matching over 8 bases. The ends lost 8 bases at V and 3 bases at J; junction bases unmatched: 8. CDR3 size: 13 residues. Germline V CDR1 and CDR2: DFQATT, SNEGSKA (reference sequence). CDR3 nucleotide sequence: TGCAGTATGGACAGGGATAACAAAGAGACCCAGTACTTC. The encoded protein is CSMDRDNKETQYF.

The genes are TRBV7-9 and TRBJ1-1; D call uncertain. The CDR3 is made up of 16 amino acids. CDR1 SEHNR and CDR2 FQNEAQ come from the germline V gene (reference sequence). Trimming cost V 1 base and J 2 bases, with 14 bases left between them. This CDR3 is CASSLGSYPGNTEAFF. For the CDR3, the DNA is TGTGCCAGCAGCTTAGGTTCTTATCCGGGCAACACTGAAGCTTTCTTT.

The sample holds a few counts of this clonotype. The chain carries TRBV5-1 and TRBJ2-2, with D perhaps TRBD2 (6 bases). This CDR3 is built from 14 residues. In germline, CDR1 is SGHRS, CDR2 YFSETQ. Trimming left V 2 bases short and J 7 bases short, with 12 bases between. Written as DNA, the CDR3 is TGCGCCAGCAGCTTTATAACTAGCAGCGGGGAGCTGTTTTTT. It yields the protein CASSFITSSGELFF.

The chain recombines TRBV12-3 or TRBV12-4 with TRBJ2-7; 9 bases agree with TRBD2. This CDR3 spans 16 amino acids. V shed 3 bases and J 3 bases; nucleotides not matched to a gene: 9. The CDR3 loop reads CASSLSYASGVYEQYF. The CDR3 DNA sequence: TGTGCCAGCAGTTTGTCGTATGCTAGCGGGGTCTACGAGCAGTACTTC.

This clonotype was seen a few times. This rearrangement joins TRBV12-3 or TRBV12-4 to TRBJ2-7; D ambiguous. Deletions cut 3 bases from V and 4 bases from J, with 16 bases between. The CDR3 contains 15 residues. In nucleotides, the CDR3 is TGTGCCAGCAGTTTGGGTAGGTCAGCCAAGTACGAGCAGTACTTC. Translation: CASSLGRSAKYEQYF.

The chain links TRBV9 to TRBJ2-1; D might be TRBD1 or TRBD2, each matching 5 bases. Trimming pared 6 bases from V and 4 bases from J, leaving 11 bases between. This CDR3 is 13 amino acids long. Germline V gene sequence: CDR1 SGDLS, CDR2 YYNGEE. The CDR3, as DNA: TGTGCCAGCAATAGAGGGGAATACAATGAGCAGTTCTTC. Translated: CASNRGEYNEQFF.

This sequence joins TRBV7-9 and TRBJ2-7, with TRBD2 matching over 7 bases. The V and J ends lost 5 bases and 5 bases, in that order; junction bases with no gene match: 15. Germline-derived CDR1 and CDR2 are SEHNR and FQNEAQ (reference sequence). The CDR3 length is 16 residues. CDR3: CASSPRSSGSFHEQYF. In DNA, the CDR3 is TGTGCCAGCAGCCCCCGTTCTAGCGGTTCTTTCCACGAGCAGTACTTC.

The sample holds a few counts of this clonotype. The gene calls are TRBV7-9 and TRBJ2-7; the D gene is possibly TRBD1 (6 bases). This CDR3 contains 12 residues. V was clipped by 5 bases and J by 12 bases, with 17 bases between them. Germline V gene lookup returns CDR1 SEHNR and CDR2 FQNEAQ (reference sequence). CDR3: CASSPETQGTYF. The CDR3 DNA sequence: TGTGCCAGCAGCCCAGAGACCCAGGGGACGTACTTC.

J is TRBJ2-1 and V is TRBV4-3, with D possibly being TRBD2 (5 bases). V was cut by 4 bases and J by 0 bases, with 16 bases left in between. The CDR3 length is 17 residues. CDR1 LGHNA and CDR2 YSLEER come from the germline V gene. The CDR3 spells CASSLTPSSGSYNEQFF. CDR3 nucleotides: TGCGCCAGCAGCCTTACCCCTTCCAGCGGCTCCTACAATGAGCAGTTCTTC.

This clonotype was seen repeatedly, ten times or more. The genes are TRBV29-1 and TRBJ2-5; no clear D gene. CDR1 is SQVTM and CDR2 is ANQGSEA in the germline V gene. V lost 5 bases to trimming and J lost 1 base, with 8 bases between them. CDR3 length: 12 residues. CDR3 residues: CSVIPTQETQYF. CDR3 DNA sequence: TGCAGCGTTATCCCGACCCAAGAGACCCAGTACTTC.

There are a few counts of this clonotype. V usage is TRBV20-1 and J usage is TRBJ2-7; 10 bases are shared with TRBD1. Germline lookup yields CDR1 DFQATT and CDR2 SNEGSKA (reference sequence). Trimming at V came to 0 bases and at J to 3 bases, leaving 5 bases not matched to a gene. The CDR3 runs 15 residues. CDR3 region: CSARDPRTGGYEQYF. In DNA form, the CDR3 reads TGCAGTGCTAGAGATCCTCGGACAGGGGGCTACGAGCAGTACTTC.

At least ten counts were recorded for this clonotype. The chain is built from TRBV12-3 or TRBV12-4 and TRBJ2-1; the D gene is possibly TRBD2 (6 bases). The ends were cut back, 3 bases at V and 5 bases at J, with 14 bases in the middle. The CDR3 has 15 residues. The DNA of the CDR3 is TGTGCCAGCAGTTTTTGGGGAGGTCGGAACAATGAGCAGTTCTTC. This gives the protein CASSFWGGRNNEQFF.

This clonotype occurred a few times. CDR3 region: CASSLGTTRETQYF. In nucleotides, the CDR3 is TGTGCCAGCAGCTTGGGGACTACGAGAGAGACCCAGTACTTC. The chain couples TRBV5-6 to TRBJ2-5, with D maybe TRBD2 (6 bases). V was cut by 0 bases and J by 4 bases, with 10 bases left in between. CDR1 SGHDT and CDR2 YYEEEE come from the germline V gene. The CDR3 runs 14 residues.

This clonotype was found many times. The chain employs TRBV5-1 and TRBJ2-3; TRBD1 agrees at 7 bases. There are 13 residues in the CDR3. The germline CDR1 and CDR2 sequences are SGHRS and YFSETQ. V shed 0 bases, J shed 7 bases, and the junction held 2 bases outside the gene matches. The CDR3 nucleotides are TGCGCCAGCAGCTTGGAGGACAGGAATACGCAGTATTTT. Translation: CASSLEDRNTQYF.

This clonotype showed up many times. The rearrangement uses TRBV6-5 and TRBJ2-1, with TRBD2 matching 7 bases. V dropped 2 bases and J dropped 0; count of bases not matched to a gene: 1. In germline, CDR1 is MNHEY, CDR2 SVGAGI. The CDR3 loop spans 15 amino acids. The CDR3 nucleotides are TGTGCCAGCAGTTACCGCGGGAGCTCCTACAATGAGCAGTTCTTC. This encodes CASSYRGSSYNEQFF.

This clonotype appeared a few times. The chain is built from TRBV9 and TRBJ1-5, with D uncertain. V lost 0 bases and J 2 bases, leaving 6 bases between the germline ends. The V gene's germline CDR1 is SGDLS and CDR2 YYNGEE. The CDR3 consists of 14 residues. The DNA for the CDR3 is TGTGCCAGCAGCGTAGACGTAGGCAATCAGCCCCAGCATTTT. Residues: CASSVDVGNQPQHF.

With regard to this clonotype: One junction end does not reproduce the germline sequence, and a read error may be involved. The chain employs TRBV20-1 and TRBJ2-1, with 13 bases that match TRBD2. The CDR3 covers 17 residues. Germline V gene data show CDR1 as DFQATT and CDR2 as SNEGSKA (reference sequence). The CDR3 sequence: CCARDPETSGGYNEQFF. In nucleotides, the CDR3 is TGCTGTGCTAGAGATCCCGAGACTAGCGGGGGGTACAATGAGCAGTTCTTC.

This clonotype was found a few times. CDR3 residues: CSARISGTGELFF. In nucleotides, the CDR3 is TGCAGTGCTAGAATATCGGGGACCGGGGAGCTGTTTTTT. The V call is TRBV20-1, the J call TRBJ2-2, with D tentatively TRBD2 (5 bases). The CDR3 has 13 amino acids. V lost 2 bases, J lost 5 bases, and 9 bases lay in between. Per germline, CDR1 DFQATT and CDR2 SNEGSKA (reference sequence).

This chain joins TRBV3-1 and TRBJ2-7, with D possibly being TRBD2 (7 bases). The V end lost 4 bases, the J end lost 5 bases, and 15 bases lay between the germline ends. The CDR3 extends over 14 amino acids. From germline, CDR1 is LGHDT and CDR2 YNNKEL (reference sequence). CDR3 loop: CASSLGGGRNEQYF. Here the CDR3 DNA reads TGTGCCAGCAGCCTGGGGGGGGGCCGGAACGAGCAGTACTTC.

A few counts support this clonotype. The CDR3 nucleotides read TGCGCCAGCAGCTTGGGTTCCCAAGGCTACACCTTC. Protein product: CASSLGSQGYTF. The chain recombines TRBV5-1 with TRBJ1-2; D not resolved. This CDR3 comprises 12 residues. V was shortened by 0 bases and J by 8 bases, with 8 bases between the two germline ends. The germline CDR1 and CDR2 sequences are SGHRS and YFSETQ.

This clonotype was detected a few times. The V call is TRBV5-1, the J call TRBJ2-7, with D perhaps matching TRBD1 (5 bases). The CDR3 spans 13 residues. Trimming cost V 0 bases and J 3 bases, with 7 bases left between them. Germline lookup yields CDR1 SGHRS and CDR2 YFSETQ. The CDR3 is CASSLAGNYEQYF. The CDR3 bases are TGCGCCAGCAGCTTGGCAGGGAACTACGAGCAGTACTTC.

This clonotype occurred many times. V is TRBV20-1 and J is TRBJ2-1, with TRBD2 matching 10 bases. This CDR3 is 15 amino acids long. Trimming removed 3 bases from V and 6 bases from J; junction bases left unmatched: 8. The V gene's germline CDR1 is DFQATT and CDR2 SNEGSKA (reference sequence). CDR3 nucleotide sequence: TGCAGTGCTAGTCTGAGCGGGGGGGCGGGCAATGAGCAGTTCTTC. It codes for CSASLSGGAGNEQFF.

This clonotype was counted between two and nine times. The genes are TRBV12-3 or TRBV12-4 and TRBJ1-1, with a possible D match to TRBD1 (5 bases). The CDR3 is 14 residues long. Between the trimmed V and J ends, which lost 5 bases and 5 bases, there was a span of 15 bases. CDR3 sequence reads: CASSMEQVFTEAFF. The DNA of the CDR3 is TGTGCCAGCAGTATGGAACAGGTGTTTACTGAAGCTTTCTTT.

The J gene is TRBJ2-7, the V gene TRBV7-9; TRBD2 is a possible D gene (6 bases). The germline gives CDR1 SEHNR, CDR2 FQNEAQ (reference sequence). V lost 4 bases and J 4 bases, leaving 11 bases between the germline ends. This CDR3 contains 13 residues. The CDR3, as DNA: TGTGCCAGCAGCTCCAGCCGGGAGTACGAGCAGTACTTC. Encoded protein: CASSSSREYEQYF.

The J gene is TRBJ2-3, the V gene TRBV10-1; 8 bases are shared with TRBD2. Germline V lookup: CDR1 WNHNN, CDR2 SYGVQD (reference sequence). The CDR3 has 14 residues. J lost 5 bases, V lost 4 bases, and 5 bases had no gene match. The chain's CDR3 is CASSGPAGVDTQYF. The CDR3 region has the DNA TGCGCCAGCAGTGGGCCAGCGGGAGTAGATACGCAGTATTTT.